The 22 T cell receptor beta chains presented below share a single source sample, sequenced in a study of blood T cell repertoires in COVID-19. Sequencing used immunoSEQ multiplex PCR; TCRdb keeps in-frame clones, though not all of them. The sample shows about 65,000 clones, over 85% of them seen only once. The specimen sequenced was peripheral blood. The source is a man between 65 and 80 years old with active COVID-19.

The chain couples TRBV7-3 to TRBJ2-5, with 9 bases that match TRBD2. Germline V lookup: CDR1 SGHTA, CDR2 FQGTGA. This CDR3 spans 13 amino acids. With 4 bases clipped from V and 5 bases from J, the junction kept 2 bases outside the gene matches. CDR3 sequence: CASSSSGGETQYF. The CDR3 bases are TGTGCCAGCAGCTCCAGCGGGGGGGAGACCCAGTACTTC.

As DNA, the CDR3 is TGTGCCAGCAGCTTAGACGGACAGGGCTCGACCCAGCATTTT. Its protein product is CASSLDGQGSTQHF. V is TRBV5-4 and J is TRBJ1-5; 8 bases are shared with TRBD1. Germline loops: CDR1 SGHNT, CDR2 YYREEE (reference sequence). The CDR3 is 14 amino acids. After removal of 2 bases from V and 11 bases from J, the junction contained 9 bases not matched to a gene.

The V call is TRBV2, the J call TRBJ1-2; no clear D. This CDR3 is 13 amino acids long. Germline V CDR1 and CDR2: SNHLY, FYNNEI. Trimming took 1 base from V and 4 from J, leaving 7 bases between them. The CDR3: CASSEGRLYGYTF. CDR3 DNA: TGTGCCAGCAGTGAAGGAAGACTCTATGGCTACACCTTC.

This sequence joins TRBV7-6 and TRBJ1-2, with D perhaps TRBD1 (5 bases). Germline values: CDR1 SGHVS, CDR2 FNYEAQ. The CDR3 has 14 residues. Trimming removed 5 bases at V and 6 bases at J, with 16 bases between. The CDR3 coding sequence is TGTGCCAGCAGCCCGGTGATAGGGGAGGATGGCTACACCTTC. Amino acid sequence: CASSPVIGEDGYTF.

The CDR3 sequence: CASSQGGENSPLHF. The CDR3 DNA sequence: TGCGCCAGCAGCCAAGGGGGCGAGAATTCACCCCTCCACTTT. V is TRBV4-3 and J is TRBJ1-6; possibly TRBD1 for D (5 bases). Germline V gene lookup returns CDR1 LGHNA and CDR2 YSLEER. This CDR3 has 14 amino acids. Deletions cut 1 base from V and 7 bases from J, with 8 bases between.

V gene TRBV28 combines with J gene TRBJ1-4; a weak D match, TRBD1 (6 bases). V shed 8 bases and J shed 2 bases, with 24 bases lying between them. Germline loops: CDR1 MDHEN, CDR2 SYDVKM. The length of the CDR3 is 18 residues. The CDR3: CASRSRLQGVGTNEKLFF. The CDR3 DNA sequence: TGTGCCAGCCGCTCGCGGCTACAGGGAGTTGGCACTAATGAAAAACTGTTTTTT.

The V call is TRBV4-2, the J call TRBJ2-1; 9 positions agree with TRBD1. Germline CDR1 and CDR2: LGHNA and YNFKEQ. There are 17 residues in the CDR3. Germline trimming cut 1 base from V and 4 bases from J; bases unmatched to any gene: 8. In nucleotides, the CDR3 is TGTGCCAGCAGCCAAGCAACAGGGGGCCAACAGTACAATGAGCAGTTCTTC. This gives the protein CASSQATGGQQYNEQFF.

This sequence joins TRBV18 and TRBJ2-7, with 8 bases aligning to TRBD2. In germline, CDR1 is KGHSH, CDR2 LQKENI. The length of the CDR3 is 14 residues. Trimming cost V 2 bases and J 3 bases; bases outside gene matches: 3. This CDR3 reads CASSPNGGVYEQYF. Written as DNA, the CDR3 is TGTGCCAGCTCACCAAACGGGGGGGTCTACGAGCAGTACTTC.

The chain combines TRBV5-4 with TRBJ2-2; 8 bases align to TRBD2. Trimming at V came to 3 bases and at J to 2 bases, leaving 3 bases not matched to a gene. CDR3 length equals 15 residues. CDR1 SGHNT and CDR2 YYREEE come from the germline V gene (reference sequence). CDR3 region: CASSSGGRNTGELFF. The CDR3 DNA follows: TGTGCCAGCAGCTCGGGGGGGCGTAACACCGGGGAGCTGTTTTTT.

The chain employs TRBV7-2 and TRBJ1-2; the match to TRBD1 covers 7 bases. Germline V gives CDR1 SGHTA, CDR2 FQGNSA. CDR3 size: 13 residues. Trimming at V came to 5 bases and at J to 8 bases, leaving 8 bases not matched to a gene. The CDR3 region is CASSKDEQGGYTF. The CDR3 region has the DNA TGTGCCAGCAGCAAAGACGAACAGGGGGGCTACACCTTC.

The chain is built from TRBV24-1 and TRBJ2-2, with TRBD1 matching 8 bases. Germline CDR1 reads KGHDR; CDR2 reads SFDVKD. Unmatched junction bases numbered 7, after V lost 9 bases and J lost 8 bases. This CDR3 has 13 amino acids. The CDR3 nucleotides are TGTGCCACCCAAGGACAGGGTGTAGGGGAGCTGTTTTTT. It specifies CATQGQGVGELFF.

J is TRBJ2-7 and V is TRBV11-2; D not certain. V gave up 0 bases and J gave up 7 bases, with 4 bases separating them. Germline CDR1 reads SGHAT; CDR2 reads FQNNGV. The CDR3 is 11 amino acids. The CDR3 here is CASSLDREQYV. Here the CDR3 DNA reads TGTGCCAGCAGCTTAGACAGGGAGCAGTACGTC.

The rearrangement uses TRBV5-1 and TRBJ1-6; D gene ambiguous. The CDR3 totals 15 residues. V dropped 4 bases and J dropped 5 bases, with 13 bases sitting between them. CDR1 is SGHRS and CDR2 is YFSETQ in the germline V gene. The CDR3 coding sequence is TGCGCCAGCAGCGGGAGGGCAGGCGATAATTCACCCCTCCACTTT. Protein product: CASSGRAGDNSPLHF.

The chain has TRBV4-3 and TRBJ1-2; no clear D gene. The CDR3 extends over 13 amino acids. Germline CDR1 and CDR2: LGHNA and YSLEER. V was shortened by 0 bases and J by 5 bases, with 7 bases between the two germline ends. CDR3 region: CASSQDREYGYTF. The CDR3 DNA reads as TGCGCCAGCAGCCAAGATCGGGAGTATGGCTACACCTTC.

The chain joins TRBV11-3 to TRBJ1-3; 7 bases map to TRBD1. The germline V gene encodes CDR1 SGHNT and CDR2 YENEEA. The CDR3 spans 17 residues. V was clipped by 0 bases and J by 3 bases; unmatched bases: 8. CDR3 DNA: TGTGCCAGCAGCTTAGATCCACCGGGACAGATTGGAAACACCATATATTTT. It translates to CASSLDPPGQIGNTIYF.

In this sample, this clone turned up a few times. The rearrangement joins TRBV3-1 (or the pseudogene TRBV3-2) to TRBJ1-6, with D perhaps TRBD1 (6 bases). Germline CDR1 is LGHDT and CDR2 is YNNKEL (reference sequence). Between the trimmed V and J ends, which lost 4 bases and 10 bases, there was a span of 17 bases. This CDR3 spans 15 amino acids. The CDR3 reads CASSPLTGTGSPLHF. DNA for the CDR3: TGTGCCAGCAGCCCCCTAACAGGGACGGGGTCACCCCTCCACTTT.

This CDR3 reads CASSLTVYNSPLHF. For the CDR3, the DNA is TGTGCCAGCAGCTTAACAGTCTATAATTCACCCCTCCACTTT. The chain links TRBV7-8 to TRBJ1-6; D remains ambiguous. The CDR3 length is 14 residues. The germline V gene has CDR1 SGHVS and CDR2 FQNEAQ. The ends were cut back, 2 bases at V and 3 bases at J, with 5 bases in the middle.

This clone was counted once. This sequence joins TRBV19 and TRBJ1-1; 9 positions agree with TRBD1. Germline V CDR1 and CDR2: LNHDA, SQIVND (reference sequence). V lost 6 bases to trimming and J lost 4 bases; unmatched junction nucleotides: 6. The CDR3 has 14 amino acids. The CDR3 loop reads CASRWGQGTTEAFF. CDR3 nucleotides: TGTGCCAGTAGGTGGGGACAGGGAACCACTGAAGCTTTCTTT.

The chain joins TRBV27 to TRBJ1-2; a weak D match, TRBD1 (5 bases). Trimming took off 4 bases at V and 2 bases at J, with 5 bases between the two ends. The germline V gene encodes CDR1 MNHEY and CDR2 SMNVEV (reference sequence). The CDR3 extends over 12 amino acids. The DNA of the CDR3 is TGTGCCAGCAGTTCAGGGAACTATGGCTACACCTTC. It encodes CASSSGNYGYTF.

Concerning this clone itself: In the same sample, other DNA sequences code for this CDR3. Here the CDR3 DNA reads TGTGCCAGTAGTATAGTAGGGGCACGGAGCACAGATACGCAGTATTTT. This gives the protein CASSIVGARSTDTQYF. The chain combines TRBV19 with TRBJ2-3; D perhaps matches TRBD1 (5 bases). V lost 1 base and J 0 bases, leaving 11 bases between the germline ends. The CDR3 contains 16 residues. The germline gives CDR1 LNHDA, CDR2 SQIVND (reference sequence).

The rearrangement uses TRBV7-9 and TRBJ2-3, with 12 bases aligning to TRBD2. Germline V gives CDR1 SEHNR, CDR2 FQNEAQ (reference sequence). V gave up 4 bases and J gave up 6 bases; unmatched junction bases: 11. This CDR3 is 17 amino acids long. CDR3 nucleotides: TGTGCCAGCAGCTCGTTCCTAGCGGGGGGGCCGGGGGATACGCAGTATTTT. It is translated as CASSSFLAGGPGDTQYF.

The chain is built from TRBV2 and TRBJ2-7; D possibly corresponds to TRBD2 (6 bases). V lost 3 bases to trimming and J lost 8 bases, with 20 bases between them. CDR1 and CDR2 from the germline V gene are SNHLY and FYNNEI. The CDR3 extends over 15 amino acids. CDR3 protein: CASSEGTGGVYQQYF. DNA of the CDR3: TGTGCCAGCAGTGAGGGGACTGGCGGAGTTTACCAGCAGTACTTC.